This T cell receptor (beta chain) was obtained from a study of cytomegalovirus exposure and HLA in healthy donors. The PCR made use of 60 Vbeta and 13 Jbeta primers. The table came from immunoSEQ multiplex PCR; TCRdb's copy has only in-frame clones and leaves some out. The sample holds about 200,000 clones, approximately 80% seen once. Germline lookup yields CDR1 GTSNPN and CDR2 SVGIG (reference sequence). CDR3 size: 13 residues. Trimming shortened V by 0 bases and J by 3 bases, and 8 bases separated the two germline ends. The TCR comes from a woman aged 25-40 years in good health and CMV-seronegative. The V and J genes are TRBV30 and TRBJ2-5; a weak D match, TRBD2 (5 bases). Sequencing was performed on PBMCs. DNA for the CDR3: TGTGCCTGGAGTGTAGGACTGGAAGAGACCCAGTACTTC. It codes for CAWSVGLEETQYF.